This TCR beta chain derives from a study of cytomegalovirus exposure and HLA in healthy donors. Study findings and constraints: Later analysis identified several of the most significant clusters that appeared linked to common viral pathogens.

On this clone itself: The antigen is undetermined.

Primers for the PCR totalled 60 Vbeta and 13 Jbeta. Profiling relied on immunoSEQ multiplex PCR, and the TCRdb table lists in-frame clones only, not all of them. This table holds 150,000 to 200,000 clones, under 80% found once. CDR3 length equals 14 residues. The germline V gene has CDR1 SGDLS and CDR2 YYNGEE. Trimming took off 3 bases at V and 1 base at J, with 9 bases between the two ends. The sequence was obtained from a man aged 40-49 years in good health and CMV-seronegative. Sequenced: PBMCs. V gene TRBV9 combines with J gene TRBJ2-3; a weak D match, TRBD2 (6 bases). CDR3 residues: CASSGGLRTDTQYF. CDR3 nucleotides: TGTGCCAGCAGCGGGGGACTCCGCACAGATACGCAGTATTTT.